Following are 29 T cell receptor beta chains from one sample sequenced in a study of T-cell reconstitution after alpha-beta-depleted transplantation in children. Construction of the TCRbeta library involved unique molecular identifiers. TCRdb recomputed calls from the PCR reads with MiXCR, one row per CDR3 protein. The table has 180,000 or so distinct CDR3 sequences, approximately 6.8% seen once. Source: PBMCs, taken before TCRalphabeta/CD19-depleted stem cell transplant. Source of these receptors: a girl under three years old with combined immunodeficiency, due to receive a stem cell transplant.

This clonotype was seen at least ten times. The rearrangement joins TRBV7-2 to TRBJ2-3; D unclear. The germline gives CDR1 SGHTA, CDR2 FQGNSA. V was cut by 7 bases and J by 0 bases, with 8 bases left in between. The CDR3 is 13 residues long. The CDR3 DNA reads TGTGCCAGCAAGTTTACTAGCACAGATACGCAGTATTTT. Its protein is CASKFTSTDTQYF.

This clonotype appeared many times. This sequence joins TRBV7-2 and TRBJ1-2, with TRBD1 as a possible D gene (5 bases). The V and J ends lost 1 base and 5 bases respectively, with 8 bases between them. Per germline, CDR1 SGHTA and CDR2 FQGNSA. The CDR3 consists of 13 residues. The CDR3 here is CASSLGQLYGYTF. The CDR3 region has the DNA TGTGCCAGCAGCTTAGGACAGCTATATGGCTACACCTTC.

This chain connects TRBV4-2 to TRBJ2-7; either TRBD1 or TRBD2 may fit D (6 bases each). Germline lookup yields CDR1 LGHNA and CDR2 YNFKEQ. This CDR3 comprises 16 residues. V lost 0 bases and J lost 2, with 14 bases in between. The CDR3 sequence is CASSQDLGGITYEQYF. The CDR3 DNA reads TGTGCCAGCAGCCAAGATCTGGGGGGCATAACCTACGAGCAGTACTTC.

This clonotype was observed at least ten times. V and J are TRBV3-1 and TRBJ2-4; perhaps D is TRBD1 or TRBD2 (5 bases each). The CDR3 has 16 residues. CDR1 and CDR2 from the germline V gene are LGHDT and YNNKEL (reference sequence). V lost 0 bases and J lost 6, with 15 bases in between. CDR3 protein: CASSQEWRQRGNIQYF. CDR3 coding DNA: TGTGCCAGCAGCCAAGAATGGCGCCAGAGGGGAAACATTCAGTACTTC.

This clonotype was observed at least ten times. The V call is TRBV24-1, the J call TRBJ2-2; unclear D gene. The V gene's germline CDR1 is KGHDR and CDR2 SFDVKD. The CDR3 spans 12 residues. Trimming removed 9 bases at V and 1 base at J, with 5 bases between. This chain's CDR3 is CATRKNTGELFF. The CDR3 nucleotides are TGTGCCACCCGTAAGAACACCGGGGAGCTGTTTTTT.

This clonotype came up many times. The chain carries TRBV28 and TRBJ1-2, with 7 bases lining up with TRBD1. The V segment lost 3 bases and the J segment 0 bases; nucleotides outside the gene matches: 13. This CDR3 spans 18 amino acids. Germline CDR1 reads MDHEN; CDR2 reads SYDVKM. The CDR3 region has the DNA TGTGCCAGCAGTTTTTGGGGTAGACAGGGCCCCGCTAACTATGGCTACACCTTC. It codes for CASSFWGRQGPANYGYTF.

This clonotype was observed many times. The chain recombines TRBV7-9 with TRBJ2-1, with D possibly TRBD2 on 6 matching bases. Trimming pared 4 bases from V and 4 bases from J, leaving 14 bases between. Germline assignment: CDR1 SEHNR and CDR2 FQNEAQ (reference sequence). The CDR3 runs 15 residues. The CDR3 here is CASSSPGDGYNEQFF. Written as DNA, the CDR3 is TGTGCCAGCAGCTCCCCGGGGGATGGGTACAATGAGCAGTTCTTC.

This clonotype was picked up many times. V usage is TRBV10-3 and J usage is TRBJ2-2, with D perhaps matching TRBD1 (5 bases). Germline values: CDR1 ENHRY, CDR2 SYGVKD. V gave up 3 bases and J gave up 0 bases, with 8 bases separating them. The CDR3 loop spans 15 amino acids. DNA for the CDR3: TGTGCCATCAGTGATGACAGCCCGAACACCGGGGAGCTGTTTTTT. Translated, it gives CAISDDSPNTGELFF.

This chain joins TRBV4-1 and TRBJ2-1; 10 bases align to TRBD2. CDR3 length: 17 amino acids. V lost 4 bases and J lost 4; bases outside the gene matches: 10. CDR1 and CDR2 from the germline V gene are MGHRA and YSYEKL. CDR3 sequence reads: CASSRLSAGGGYNEQFF. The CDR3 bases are TGCGCCAGCAGCCGATTATCAGCGGGAGGGGGTTACAATGAGCAGTTCTTC.

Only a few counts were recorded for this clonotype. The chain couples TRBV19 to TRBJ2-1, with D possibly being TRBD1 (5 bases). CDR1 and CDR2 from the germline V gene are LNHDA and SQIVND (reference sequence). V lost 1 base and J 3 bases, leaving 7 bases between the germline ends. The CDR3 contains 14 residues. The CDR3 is CASSIGGLYNEQFF. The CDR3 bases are TGTGCCAGTAGTATAGGGGGCCTCTACAATGAGCAGTTCTTC.

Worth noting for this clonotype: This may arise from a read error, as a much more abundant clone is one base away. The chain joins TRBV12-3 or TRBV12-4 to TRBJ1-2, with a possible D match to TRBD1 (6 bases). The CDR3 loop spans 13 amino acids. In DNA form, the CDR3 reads TGTGTCAGCAGTGTGGACAGCCTCTATGGCTACACCTTC. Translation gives CVSSVDSLYGYTF.

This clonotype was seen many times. The CDR3 loop reads CASRLSVSSGANVLTF. DNA of the CDR3: TGTGCCAGTCGGCTGTCTGTGAGTTCTGGGGCCAACGTCCTGACTTTC. The chain joins TRBV7-8 to TRBJ2-6; D is ambiguous. The V and J ends lost 9 bases and 1 base respectively, with 16 bases between them. CDR3 length: 16 amino acids. In germline, CDR1 is SGHVS, CDR2 FQNEAQ.

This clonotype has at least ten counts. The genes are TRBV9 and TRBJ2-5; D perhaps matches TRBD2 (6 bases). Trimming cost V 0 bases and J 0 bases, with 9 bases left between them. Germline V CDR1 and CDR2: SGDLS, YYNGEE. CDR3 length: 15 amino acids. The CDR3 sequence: CASSVAGANQETQYF. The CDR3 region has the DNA TGTGCCAGCAGCGTAGCGGGAGCGAACCAAGAGACCCAGTACTTC.

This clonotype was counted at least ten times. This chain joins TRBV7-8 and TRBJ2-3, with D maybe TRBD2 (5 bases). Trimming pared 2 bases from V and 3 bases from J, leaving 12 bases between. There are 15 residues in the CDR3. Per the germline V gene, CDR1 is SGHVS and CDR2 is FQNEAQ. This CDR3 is CASSLLGGYTDTQYF. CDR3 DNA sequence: TGTGCCAGCAGCTTACTGGGCGGGTATACAGATACGCAGTATTTT. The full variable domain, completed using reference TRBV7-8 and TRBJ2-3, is GAGVSQSPRYKVAKRGQDVALRCDPISGHVSLFWYQQALGQGPEFLTYFQNEAQLDKSGLPSDRFFAERPEGSVSTLKIQRTQQEDSAVYLCASSLLGGYTDTQYFGPGTRLTVL.

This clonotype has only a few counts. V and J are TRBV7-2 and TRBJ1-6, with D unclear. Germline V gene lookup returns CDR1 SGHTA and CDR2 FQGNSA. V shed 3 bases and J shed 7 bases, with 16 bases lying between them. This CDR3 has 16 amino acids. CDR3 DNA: TGTGCCAGCAGCTTCATTACCCCCATGTGGAATTCACCCCTCCACTTT. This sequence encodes CASSFITPMWNSPLHF.

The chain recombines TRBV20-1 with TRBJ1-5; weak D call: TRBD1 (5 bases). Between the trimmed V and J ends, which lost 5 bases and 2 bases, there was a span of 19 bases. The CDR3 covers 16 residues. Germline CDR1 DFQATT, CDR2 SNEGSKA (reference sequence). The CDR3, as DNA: TGCAGTGCTCCGAACTCAGGGCGGTGGGGCAATCAGCCCCAGCATTTT. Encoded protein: CSAPNSGRWGNQPQHF.

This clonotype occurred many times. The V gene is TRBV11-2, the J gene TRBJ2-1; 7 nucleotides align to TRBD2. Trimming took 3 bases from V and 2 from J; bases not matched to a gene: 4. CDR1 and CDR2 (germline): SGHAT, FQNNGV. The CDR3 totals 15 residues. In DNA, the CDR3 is TGTGCCAGCAGCTTCGGACTAGTTGCCTACAATGAGCAGTTCTTC. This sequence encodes CASSFGLVAYNEQFF. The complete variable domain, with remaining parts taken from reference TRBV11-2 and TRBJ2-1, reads EAGVAQSPRYKIIEKRQSVAFWCNPISGHATLYWYQQILGQGPKLLIQFQNNGVVDDSQLPKDRFSAERLKGVDSTLKIQPAKLEDSAVYLCASSFGLVAYNEQFFGPGTRLTVL.

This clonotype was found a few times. The CDR3 coding sequence is TGTGCCAGCAGTTTATGGTCCGGGACTAGCGGGAGGGCCTACAATGAGCAGTTCTTC. It codes for CASSLWSGTSGRAYNEQFF. The V call is TRBV28, the J call TRBJ2-1; 16 nucleotides match TRBD2. Germline CDR1 is MDHEN and CDR2 is SYDVKM. Trimming removed 0 bases from V and 2 bases from J; junction bases left unmatched: 4. This CDR3 comprises 19 residues.

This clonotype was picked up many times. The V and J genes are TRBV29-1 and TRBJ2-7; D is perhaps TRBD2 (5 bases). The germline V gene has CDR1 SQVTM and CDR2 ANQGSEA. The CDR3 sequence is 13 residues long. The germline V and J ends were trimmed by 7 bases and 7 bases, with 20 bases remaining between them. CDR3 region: CSARSSGWREQYF. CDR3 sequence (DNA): TGCAGCGCCCGCTCCTCTGGATGGAGGGAGCAGTACTTC.

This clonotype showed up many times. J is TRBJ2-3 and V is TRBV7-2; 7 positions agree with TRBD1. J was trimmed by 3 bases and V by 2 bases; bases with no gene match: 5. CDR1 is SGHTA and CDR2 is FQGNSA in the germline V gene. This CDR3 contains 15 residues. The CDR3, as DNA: TGTGCCAGCAGCTTATCCGGGACAGTTACAGATACGCAGTATTTT. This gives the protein CASSLSGTVTDTQYF.

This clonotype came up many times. CDR3 DNA sequence: TGTGCCAGTAGTATAGGGTTGCGCCCGGGGAGCACAGATACGCAGTATTTT. Protein: CASSIGLRPGSTDTQYF. The chain carries TRBV19 and TRBJ2-3; tentative D call: TRBD2 (5 bases). The CDR3 has 17 residues. In germline, CDR1 is LNHDA, CDR2 SQIVND (reference sequence). Trimming pared 1 base from V and 0 bases from J, leaving 14 bases between.

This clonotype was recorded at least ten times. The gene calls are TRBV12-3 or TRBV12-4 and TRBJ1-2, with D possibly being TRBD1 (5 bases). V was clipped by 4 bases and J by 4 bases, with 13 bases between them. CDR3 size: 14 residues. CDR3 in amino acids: CASSSGGGSYGYTF. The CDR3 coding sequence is TGTGCCAGCAGTTCCGGGGGGGGTAGCTATGGCTACACCTTC.

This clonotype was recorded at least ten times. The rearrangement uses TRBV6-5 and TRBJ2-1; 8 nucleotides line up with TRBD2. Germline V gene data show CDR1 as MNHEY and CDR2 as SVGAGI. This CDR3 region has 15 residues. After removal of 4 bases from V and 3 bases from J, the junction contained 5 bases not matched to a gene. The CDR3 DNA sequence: TGTGCCAGCAGTTTTACTAGCGGAATCTACAATGAGCAGTTCTTC. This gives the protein CASSFTSGIYNEQFF.

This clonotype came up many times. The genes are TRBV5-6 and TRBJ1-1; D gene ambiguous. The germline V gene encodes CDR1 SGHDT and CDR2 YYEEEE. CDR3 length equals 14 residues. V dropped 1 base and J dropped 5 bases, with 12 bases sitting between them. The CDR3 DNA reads TGTGCCAGCAGCTTGTACCGCGGCGGGACTGAAGCTTTCTTT. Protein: CASSLYRGGTEAFF.

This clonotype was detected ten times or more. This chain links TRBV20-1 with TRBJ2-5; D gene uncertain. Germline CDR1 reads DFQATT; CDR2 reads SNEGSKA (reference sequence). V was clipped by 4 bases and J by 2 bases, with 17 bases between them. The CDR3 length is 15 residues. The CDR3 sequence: CSANRRWEPQETQYF. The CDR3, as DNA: TGCAGTGCTAATCGACGTTGGGAACCGCAAGAGACCCAGTACTTC.

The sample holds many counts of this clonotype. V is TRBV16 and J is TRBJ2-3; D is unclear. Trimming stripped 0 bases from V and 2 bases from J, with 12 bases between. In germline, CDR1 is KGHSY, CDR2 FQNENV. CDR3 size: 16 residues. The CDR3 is CASSQSGLRITDTQYF. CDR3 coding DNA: TGTGCCAGCAGCCAATCGGGTTTGCGGATCACAGATACGCAGTATTTT.

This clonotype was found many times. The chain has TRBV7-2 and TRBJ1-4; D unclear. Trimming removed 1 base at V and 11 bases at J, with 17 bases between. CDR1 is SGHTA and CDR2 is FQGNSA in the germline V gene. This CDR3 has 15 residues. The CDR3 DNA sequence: TGTGCCAGCAGCTTAGACAGTCCGAGAAGAGGGAAACTGTTTTTT. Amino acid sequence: CASSLDSPRRGKLFF.

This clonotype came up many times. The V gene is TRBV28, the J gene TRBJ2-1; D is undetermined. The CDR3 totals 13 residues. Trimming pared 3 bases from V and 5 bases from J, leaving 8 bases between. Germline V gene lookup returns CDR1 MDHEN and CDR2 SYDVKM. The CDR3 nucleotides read TGTGCCAGCAGTTTGGTGCCTAACAATGAGCAGTTCTTC. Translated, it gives CASSLVPNNEQFF.

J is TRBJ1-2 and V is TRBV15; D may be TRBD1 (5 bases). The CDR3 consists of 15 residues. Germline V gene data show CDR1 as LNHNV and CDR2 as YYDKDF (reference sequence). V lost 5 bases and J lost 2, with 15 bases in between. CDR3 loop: CATSLRGGINYGYTF. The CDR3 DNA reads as TGTGCCACCAGCCTACGGGGGGGGATCAACTATGGCTACACCTTC.